A single sample is the source of the 11 T cell receptor beta chains below, sequenced in a study of memory B cells and T cells in multiple sclerosis. Which antigens these TCRs recognize remains unknown. Assay: immunoSEQ multiplex PCR; the TCRdb copy retains only in-frame clones and omits some. The repertoire consists of 46,000 or so clones, with roughly 82% occurring once and the leading ten covering 0.9% to 1.3%. After stimulus-free culture, autoproliferating CFSE-dim and non-proliferating CFSE-high T cells were sequenced separately. Cultures began with 45 million to 50 million CFSE-labeled PBMCs, unstimulated for 6 to 7 days, with replicate wells pooled. The specimen sequenced was PBMCs from blood kept in culture. The receptors stem from a human donor with multiple sclerosis.

The chain carries TRBV28 and TRBJ2-7, with a weak D call TRBD1 (6 bases). V gave up 6 bases and J gave up 0 bases, with 12 bases separating them. The CDR3 totals 14 residues. Germline CDR1 reads MDHEN; CDR2 reads SYDVKM. This chain's CDR3 is CASRKGGSSYEQYF. CDR3 nucleotide sequence: TGTGCCAGCAGAAAAGGGGGTAGCTCCTACGAGCAGTACTTC.

The rearrangement uses TRBV30 and TRBJ1-6, with 9 bases lining up with TRBD1. CDR1 and CDR2 (germline): GTSNPN, SVGIG (reference sequence). Trimming took 2 bases from V and 10 from J; bases not matched to a gene: 6. This CDR3 is built from 14 residues. This CDR3 reads CAWSTGQGRSPLHF. CDR3 nucleotides: TGTGCCTGGAGTACTGGACAGGGGAGGTCACCCCTCCACTTT.

The genes are TRBV30 and TRBJ1-4, with D unresolved. Trimming cost V 6 bases and J 4 bases, with 6 bases left between them. CDR1 and CDR2 from the germline V gene are GTSNPN and SVGIG (reference sequence). This CDR3 contains 11 residues. The CDR3: CACQVNEKLFF. CDR3 nucleotides: TGTGCCTGTCAGGTTAATGAAAAACTGTTTTTT.

This chain connects TRBV30 to TRBJ1-2, with D unresolved. CDR1 is GTSNPN and CDR2 is SVGIG in the germline V gene (reference sequence). The V and J ends lost 3 bases and 4 bases respectively, with 9 bases between them. This CDR3 is built from 12 residues. In nucleotides, the CDR3 is TGTGCCTGGAGCCCAGGCTCCTATGGCTACACCTTC. The encoded protein is CAWSPGSYGYTF.

The J gene is TRBJ1-3, the V gene TRBV23-1; D remains unclear. TRBV23-1 is an ORF for which the function is uncertain. The CDR3 is 14 residues long. The V and J ends lost 0 bases and 7 bases respectively, with 10 bases between them. This CDR3 reads CASSQSGPPNTIYF. In nucleotides, the CDR3 is TGCGCCAGCAGTCAATCGGGCCCGCCGAACACCATATATTTT.

This chain links TRBV9 with TRBJ2-7, with TRBD2 matching over 8 bases. This CDR3 is built from 14 residues. With V trimmed by 0 bases and J by 1 base, 0 bases remained unmatched. The germline gives CDR1 SGDLS, CDR2 YYNGEE. CDR3 bases: TGTGCCAGCAGCGTAGAGCGGGGGTCCTACGAGCAGTACTTC. This encodes CASSVERGSYEQYF. The variable domain in full, completed from reference TRBV9 and TRBJ2-7, reads DSGVTQTPKHLITATGQRVTLRCSPRSGDLSVYWYQQSLDQGLQFLIQYYNGEERAKGNILERFSAQQFPDLHSELNLSSLELGDSALYFCASSVERGSYEQYFGPGTRLTVT.

The chain has TRBV13 and TRBJ1-2; possible D gene TRBD1, 5 bases. Per the germline V gene, CDR1 is PRHDT and CDR2 is FYEKMQ (reference sequence). This CDR3 is built from 14 residues. V was cut by 6 bases and J by 4 bases, with 15 bases left in between. The CDR3 region has the DNA TGTGCCAGCAGTTCAAGACGGGGCGGCTATGGCTACACCTTC. It translates to CASSSRRGGYGYTF.

The chain joins TRBV2 to TRBJ2-5; 8 bases are shared with TRBD2. V lost 7 bases, J lost 1 base, and 8 bases stayed unmatched. Germline CDR1 SNHLY, CDR2 FYNNEI. The length of the CDR3 is 15 residues. The CDR3 region has the DNA TGTGCCAGCACCCGGACGGGGGGGAGCCAAGAGACCCAGTACTTC. Its translation is CASTRTGGSQETQYF.

The rearrangement uses TRBV4-1 and TRBJ1-2; D possibly corresponds to TRBD1 (6 bases). The CDR3 loop spans 15 amino acids. The V end was cut by 0 bases, the J end by 5 bases, with 13 bases between. CDR1 and CDR2 from the germline V gene are MGHRA and YSYEKL. CDR3: CASSQEQGTNYGYTF. The CDR3 DNA reads as TGCGCCAGCAGCCAAGAGCAGGGGACAAATTATGGCTACACCTTC.

This chain links TRBV11-2 with TRBJ2-7, with D unclear. CDR3 size: 15 residues. The V gene's germline CDR1 is SGHAT and CDR2 FQNNGV. Trimming cost V 5 bases and J 3 bases, with 17 bases left between them. CDR3 bases: TGTGCCAGCAGCCCCCGCGTAGGGATTGACTACGAGCAGTACTTC. As protein: CASSPRVGIDYEQYF.

The CDR3 is CASSPSMNTEAFF. The CDR3 region has the DNA TGTGCCAGCAGTCCCTCGATGAACACTGAAGCTTTCTTT. The J gene is TRBJ1-1, the V gene TRBV25-1; D unclear. The CDR3 spans 13 residues. V lost 5 bases, J lost 0 bases, and 7 bases lay in between. The germline V gene has CDR1 MGHDK and CDR2 SYGVNS.